The 27 T cell receptor beta chains below all came from one sample that was sequenced in a study of multiple sclerosis patients with progressive multifocal leukoencephalopathy. Time point here: before natalizumab initiation. The data were produced by immunoSEQ multiplex PCR, yet TCRdb's version contains in-frame clones alone and is incomplete. The sample has tens of thousands of clones; around 90% are singletons. Sequenced material: PBMCs. All receptors derive from a human donor with multiple sclerosis.

The J gene is TRBJ2-1, the V gene TRBV6-1; perhaps TRBD1 as D (6 bases). V was shortened by 7 bases and J by 1 base, with 8 bases between the two germline ends. The CDR3 length is 13 residues. Germline V lookup: CDR1 MNHNS, CDR2 SASEGT. The CDR3 nucleotides read TGTGCCAGCAACAGGGAATCCTACAATGAGCAGTTCTTC. Translating it yields CASNRESYNEQFF.

Concerning this clone: Other DNA sequences from this sample encode an identical CDR3 as well. The chain uses TRBV6-1 and TRBJ2-2, with 12 bases matching TRBD2. Germline CDR1 is MNHNS and CDR2 is SASEGT. There are 16 residues in the CDR3. The J segment lost 9 bases and the V segment lost 3 bases, leaving 8 bases of the junction unmatched. The CDR3 region is CASSDLAGGFSRELFF. DNA of the CDR3: TGTGCCAGCAGTGACCTAGCGGGGGGGTTCTCGCGGGAGCTGTTTTTT.

This clone turned up a few times. The CDR3 nucleotides read TGTGCCAGCATTCCTGCTCTTAGCACAGATACGCAGTATTTT. It codes for CASIPALSTDTQYF. This chain uses TRBV2 with TRBJ2-3; D not certain. CDR1 is SNHLY, CDR2 FYNNEI, per germline. This CDR3 region has 14 residues. V lost 7 bases and J 0 bases, leaving 11 bases between the germline ends.

The rearrangement joins TRBV7-9 to TRBJ1-2, with unresolved D. The V gene's germline CDR1 is SEHNR and CDR2 FQNEAQ (reference sequence). Deletions cut 0 bases from V and 2 bases from J, with 7 bases between. The CDR3 is 14 residues long. CDR3 sequence: CASSLAGGNYGYTF. Written as DNA, the CDR3 is TGTGCCAGCAGCTTAGCGGGTGGGAACTATGGCTACACCTTC. Together with reference TRBV7-9 and TRBJ1-2, the CDR3 gives the full variable domain: DTGVSQNPRHKITKRGQNVTFRCDPISEHNRLYWYRQTLGQGPEFLTYFQNEAQLEKSRLLSDRFSAERPKGSFSTLEIQRTEQGDSAMYLCASSLAGGNYGYTFGSGTRLTVV.

The V and J genes are TRBV25-1 and TRBJ1-1; maybe TRBD1 (6 bases). CDR1 is MGHDK and CDR2 is SYGVNS in the germline V gene. The V end was cut by 3 bases, the J end by 4 bases, with 12 bases between. The CDR3 runs 14 residues. In nucleotides, the CDR3 is TGTGCCAGCAGTGATGGGGGGGCGGGCACTGAAGCTTTCTTT. Its translation: CASSDGGAGTEAFF.

In regard to this clone: Germline and junction disagree at one end, which may indicate a read error. The V call is TRBV19, the J call TRBJ2-5; 11 bases are a match to TRBD2. This CDR3 region has 15 residues. Germline-derived CDR1 and CDR2 are LNHDA and SQIVND (reference sequence). The CDR3 sequence: CASSIGSSGGARKNF. CDR3 bases: TGTGCCAGTAGTATAGGTAGTAGCGGGGGGGCACGAAAAAACTTC.

The chain couples TRBV7-6 to TRBJ2-7, with 10 bases aligning to TRBD1. This CDR3 is built from 15 residues. The J segment lost 5 bases and the V segment lost 1 base, leaving 5 bases of the junction unmatched. The germline gives CDR1 SGHVS, CDR2 FNYEAQ. The CDR3 sequence is CASSLGGDRGDEQYF. In DNA, the CDR3 is TGTGCCAGCAGCTTAGGCGGGGACAGGGGCGACGAGCAGTACTTC.

V is TRBV6-1 and J is TRBJ2-7, with 7 bases fitting TRBD2. V trimming: 2 bases; J trimming: 2 bases; junction bases outside the gene matches: 6. There are 15 residues in the CDR3. Germline V gene sequence: CDR1 MNHNS, CDR2 SASEGT. The CDR3 region is CASSELAGEAYEQYF. CDR3 nucleotide sequence: TGTGCCAGCAGTGAATTGGCGGGAGAAGCCTACGAGCAGTACTTC.

V gene TRBV6-1 combines with J gene TRBJ1-2; TRBD1 matches 9 bases. V shed 4 bases, J shed 2 bases, and the junction held 2 bases outside the gene matches. Per germline, CDR1 MNHNS and CDR2 SASEGT. The CDR3 consists of 14 residues. CDR3 DNA: TGTGCCAGCAGTGTAGGGACAGGGAACTATGGCTACACCTTC. Its translation is CASSVGTGNYGYTF.

This rearrangement joins TRBV6-1 to TRBJ2-3; D call uncertain. V lost 11 bases and J 2 bases, leaving 14 bases between the germline ends. Germline CDR1 reads MNHNS; CDR2 reads SASEGT. CDR3 length equals 13 residues. The CDR3 DNA sequence: TGTGCCGGCTCCGTTAGCTTCACAGATACGCAGTATTTT. Its protein is CAGSVSFTDTQYF.

J is TRBJ1-6 and V is TRBV19; no clear D. V dropped 4 bases and J dropped 10 bases, with 14 bases sitting between them. The germline CDR1 and CDR2 sequences are LNHDA and SQIVND (reference sequence). The CDR3 consists of 14 residues. The CDR3 DNA reads TGTGCCAGTAGTAAGTCGGTCCGAGACTCACCCCTCCACTTT. Protein: CASSKSVRDSPLHF.

This clone was found a few times. V gene TRBV7-2 combines with J gene TRBJ1-1, with D perhaps TRBD1 (5 bases). The CDR3 extends over 13 amino acids. Germline V gene lookup returns CDR1 SGHTA and CDR2 FQGNSA. V was shortened by 1 base and J by 5 bases, with 8 bases between the two germline ends. The CDR3 DNA reads as TGTGCCAGCAGCTTAGGGGGGGGAACTGAAGCTTTCTTT. Protein sequence: CASSLGGGTEAFF.

This chain joins TRBV28 and TRBJ1-6; D is unclear. CDR1 is MDHEN, CDR2 SYDVKM, per germline. The CDR3 has 14 amino acids. V shed 8 bases and J shed 7 bases, with 15 bases lying between them. The CDR3 DNA sequence: TGTGCCAGCCGTGTAATAGGAAGGAATTCACCCCTCCACTTT. Protein: CASRVIGRNSPLHF.

The V gene is TRBV2, the J gene TRBJ2-1, with 10 bases that match TRBD2. V lost 0 bases to trimming and J lost 3 bases; unmatched junction nucleotides: 14. The germline V gene encodes CDR1 SNHLY and CDR2 FYNNEI. The CDR3 has 20 residues. The CDR3 DNA reads as TGTGCCAGCAGTGAAGCCCCAATCAGCGGGGGGGCTATGTACTACAATGAGCAGTTCTTC. Protein: CASSEAPISGGAMYYNEQFF. The whole variable domain, filled in from reference TRBV2 and TRBJ2-1, reads EPEVTQTPSHQVTQMGQEVILRCVPISNHLYFYWYRQILGQKVEFLVSFYNNEISEKSEIFDDQFSVERPDGSNFTLKIRSTKLEDSAMYFCASSEAPISGGAMYYNEQFFGPGTRLTVL.

In DNA, the CDR3 is TGTGCCAGCAGCCGCGCCAGGACGTCTAACACTGAAGCTTTCTTT. Amino acids: CASSRARTSNTEAFF. The rearrangement joins TRBV11-2 to TRBJ1-1; D is unclear. V lost 5 bases, J lost 2 bases, and 15 bases lay in between. Germline CDR1 is SGHAT and CDR2 is FQNNGV. This CDR3 comprises 15 residues. The variable domain in full, with the rest retrieved from reference TRBV11-2 and TRBJ1-1, is EAGVAQSPRYKIIEKRQSVAFWCNPISGHATLYWYQQILGQGPKLLIQFQNNGVVDDSQLPKDRFSAERLKGVDSTLKIQPAKLEDSAVYLCASSRARTSNTEAFFGQGTRLTVV.

This clone appeared once. V and J are TRBV18 and TRBJ1-5, with TRBD1 as a possible D gene (5 bases). This CDR3 has 14 amino acids. V was clipped by 3 bases and J by 9 bases, with 15 bases between them. The V gene's germline CDR1 is KGHSH and CDR2 LQKENI. The CDR3 protein is CASSPPGPQGPQHF. Written as DNA, the CDR3 is TGTGCCAGCTCACCTCCCGGCCCCCAGGGGCCCCAGCATTTT.

To note about this clone: The junction departs from germline at one end; a sequencing error may be responsible. At the DNA level, this CDR3 is encoded by other sequences in the same sample as well. V and J are TRBV10-3 and TRBJ1-3; D unresolved. The germline V gene encodes CDR1 ENHRY and CDR2 SYGVKD. The CDR3 is made up of 15 amino acids. CDR3 sequence (DNA): TGTGCTATCAGTGAATTCGTGAGCTCTGGAAACACCATATATTTT. Its translation: CAISEFVSSGNTIYF.

The chain carries TRBV7-9 and TRBJ1-6; 7 bases match TRBD1. Germline V lookup: CDR1 SEHNR, CDR2 FQNEAQ (reference sequence). The CDR3 is made up of 18 amino acids. V lost 1 base to trimming and J lost 5 bases; unmatched junction nucleotides: 11. The CDR3 nucleotides read TGTGCCAGCAGCTTAGAGTCGTACAGGGGTGGGAATAATTCACCCCTCCACTTT. This translates into CASSLESYRGGNNSPLHF.

The chain couples TRBV4-3 to TRBJ2-1; 10 nucleotides line up with TRBD2. With V trimmed by 1 base and J by 12 bases, 12 bases remained unmatched. The CDR3 has 16 amino acids. CDR1 is LGHNA and CDR2 is YSLEER in the germline V gene. The CDR3 loop reads CASSQGVAGGSRGQFF. The CDR3 DNA reads as TGCGCCAGCAGCCAAGGTGTAGCGGGGGGCTCCCGGGGGCAGTTCTTC.

V is TRBV7-3 and J is TRBJ1-2; D is uncertain. Trimming cost V 3 bases and J 8 bases, with 13 bases left between them. Germline CDR1 reads SGHTA; CDR2 reads FQGTGA. The CDR3 runs 13 residues. CDR3: CASSLESGRGYTF. The CDR3 DNA reads TGTGCCAGCAGCTTGGAATCAGGACGGGGCTACACCTTC.

The chain carries TRBV28 and TRBJ1-2; 8 bases match TRBD1. This CDR3 has 15 residues. Germline V gene lookup returns CDR1 MDHEN and CDR2 SYDVKM. Losses at the gene ends were 3 bases for V and 7 bases for J; bases not matched to a gene: 10. The CDR3 here is CASSLSAGGVSGYTF. Here the CDR3 DNA reads TGTGCCAGCAGTTTGTCGGCAGGGGGCGTTTCTGGCTACACCTTC.

This clone was detected only once. J is TRBJ1-6 and V is TRBV15; D gene ambiguous. From germline, CDR1 is LNHNV and CDR2 YYDKDF (reference sequence). The ends were cut back, 5 bases at V and 4 bases at J, with 3 bases in the middle. This CDR3 has 12 residues. Written as DNA, the CDR3 is TGTGCCACCAGCCCTTATAATTCACCCCTCCACTTT. Translating it yields CATSPYNSPLHF.

This chain connects TRBV2 to TRBJ1-1; 9 bases fit TRBD1. The CDR3 covers 14 residues. V lost 8 bases to trimming and J lost 2 bases; unmatched junction nucleotides: 6. The germline gives CDR1 SNHLY, CDR2 FYNNEI. The CDR3 DNA sequence: TGTGCCAGCGGGCGGACAGGGGCAAACACTGAAGCTTTCTTT. This sequence encodes CASGRTGANTEAFF.

This chain connects TRBV19 to TRBJ1-6, with D uncertain. Looked up from germline, CDR1 is LNHDA and CDR2 is SQIVND (reference sequence). The CDR3 loop spans 11 amino acids. V was trimmed by 6 bases and J by 13 bases, leaving 10 bases between them. CDR3 sequence: CASRNGLPLHF. CDR3 DNA sequence: TGTGCCAGTAGGAACGGTCTTCCCCTCCACTTT.

The chain uses TRBV15 and TRBJ1-1; no clear D gene. CDR3 length equals 15 residues. CDR1 is LNHNV, CDR2 YYDKDF, per germline (reference sequence). V gave up 0 bases and J gave up 1 base, with 9 bases separating them. The CDR3 nucleotides read TGTGCCACCAGCAGAGATCTGGAGGCGAACACTGAAGCTTTCTTT. Protein: CATSRDLEANTEAFF.

Regarding this clone: The same CDR3 is also encoded by other DNA sequences in this sample. V and J are TRBV7-8 and TRBJ1-2; 11 bases are shared with TRBD1. CDR3 size: 16 residues. The junction had 7 bases not matched to a gene; V was cut back by 1 base and J by 6 bases. The germline CDR1 and CDR2 sequences are SGHVS and FQNEAQ. The CDR3 protein is CASSLDPRTGGNGYTF. The CDR3 DNA follows: TGTGCCAGCAGCTTAGATCCGAGGACAGGGGGCAATGGCTACACCTTC.

The chain has TRBV6-1 and TRBJ2-5, with a tentative D call TRBD2 (5 bases). CDR1 is MNHNS and CDR2 is SASEGT in the germline V gene. The V end was cut by 6 bases, the J end by 5 bases, with 10 bases between. This CDR3 spans 12 amino acids. The CDR3 sequence: CASSAEGETQYF. The CDR3 DNA reads TGTGCCAGCAGCGCAGAGGGCGAGACCCAGTACTTC.